One and the same sample provided the 23 T cell receptor beta chains below, sequenced in a study of persistence of HIV-infected CD4 T cells. This was the immunoSEQ version 4 assay in survey mode. Here immunoSEQ multiplex PCR was the method, and the copy in TCRdb shows in-frame clones only, minus some. The data show about 36,000 clones, approximately 87% seen once. Cells were stimulated with overlapping HIV-1 Gag 15-mer peptides. CD40L-negative CD69-negative CD45RO-high memory CD4+ T cells were sorted as populations depleted of antigen-responding cells. Their specific antigens are unknown. The sample consisted of cultured CD4+ T cells from PBMCs, taken from a patient who received antiretroviral therapy. These TCRs come from an adult with HIV. The donor label of this sample is uncertain.

This rearrangement joins TRBV7-3 to TRBJ2-2; D is ambiguous. Trimming shortened V by 4 bases and J by 5 bases, and 17 bases separated the two germline ends. From germline, CDR1 is SGHTA and CDR2 FQGTGA. This CDR3 comprises 16 residues. The CDR3 DNA is TGTGCCAGCAGCTCCATCCGCGGCTCTAGGACCGGGGAGCTGTTTTTT. Encoded protein: CASSSIRGSRTGELFF.

The rearrangement joins TRBV27 to TRBJ2-4; 15 bases fit TRBD2. CDR3 length: 18 residues. The germline V gene has CDR1 MNHEY and CDR2 SMNVEV (reference sequence). The trim removed 5 bases at V and 3 bases at J, leaving 8 bases unmatched. The CDR3 coding sequence is TGTGCCAGCAGTGCCGGGACTAGCGGGGGGAAGGGCAAAAACATTCAGTACTTC. Amino acids: CASSAGTSGGKGKNIQYF.

The chain is built from TRBV2 and TRBJ1-2, with D tentatively TRBD1 (5 bases). V shed 1 base and J shed 8 bases, with 20 bases lying between them. Germline V gene data show CDR1 as SNHLY and CDR2 as FYNNEI. CDR3 length equals 16 residues. CDR3 sequence: CASSEGLRAGTGGYTF. The CDR3 bases are TGTGCCAGCAGTGAAGGATTGAGAGCGGGGACCGGCGGCTACACCTTC.

This clone was observed once. The chain carries TRBV5-1 and TRBJ2-1, with 12 bases identical to TRBD2. The CDR3 extends over 16 amino acids. CDR1 and CDR2 from the germline V gene are SGHRS and YFSETQ. J was trimmed by 6 bases and V by 0 bases; bases with no gene match: 4. The CDR3 protein is CASSLAGGLAGNEQFF. DNA of the CDR3: TGCGCCAGCAGCTTGGCCGGGGGACTAGCGGGCAATGAGCAGTTCTTC.

Only a few counts were recorded for this clone. The chain has TRBV7-3 and TRBJ1-6; a weak D match, TRBD1 (6 bases). Germline CDR1 is SGHTA and CDR2 is FQGTGA. V lost 1 base, J lost 4 bases, and 11 bases lay in between. CDR3 length: 16 residues. The CDR3 region is CASSLMGGQYNSPLHF. CDR3 DNA: TGTGCCAGCAGCTTAATGGGTGGACAGTATAATTCACCCCTCCACTTT.

This sequence joins TRBV13 and TRBJ1-1; 9 nucleotides align to TRBD1. With V trimmed by 1 base and J by 5 bases, 11 bases remained unmatched. This CDR3 spans 17 amino acids. Germline loops: CDR1 PRHDT, CDR2 FYEKMQ (reference sequence). The CDR3 DNA reads TGTGCCAGCAGCTTAGCAGGACGGGGGACAGGGTGGACTGAAGCTTTCTTT. This translates into CASSLAGRGTGWTEAFF.

The chain has TRBV6-1 and TRBJ1-4, with unresolved D. V lost 2 bases and J lost 8, with 6 bases in between. CDR1 MNHNS and CDR2 SASEGT come from the germline V gene. The CDR3 is 12 amino acids. The CDR3 coding sequence is TGTGCCAGCAGTGAAATTGGAGAAAAACTGTTTTTT. Translation gives CASSEIGEKLFF.

J is TRBJ1-6 and V is TRBV20-1; D ambiguous. The CDR3 is 11 residues long. Germline-derived CDR1 and CDR2 are DFQATT and SNEGSKA (reference sequence). V was clipped by 3 bases and J by 10 bases, with 7 bases between them. The chain's CDR3 is CSASHDSPLHF. CDR3 nucleotide sequence: TGCAGTGCTAGTCACGACTCACCCCTCCACTTT.

The chain joins TRBV19 to TRBJ1-6; D is ambiguous. V was shortened by 1 base and J by 2 bases, with 9 bases between the two germline ends. This CDR3 is 16 amino acids long. CDR1 and CDR2 (germline): LNHDA, SQIVND (reference sequence). The CDR3 DNA reads TGTGCCAGTAGTATAGCAGGCACTACCTATAATTCACCCCTCCACTTT. Translating gives CASSIAGTTYNSPLHF.

This chain uses TRBV6-5 with TRBJ1-4; a weak D match, TRBD1 (5 bases). Trimming left V 7 bases short and J 11 bases short, with 17 bases between. The CDR3 runs to 13 residues. Per germline, CDR1 MNHEY and CDR2 SVGAGI. The CDR3 bases are TGTGCCAGCAAAAAAGAGCTCGAGGGGAAACTGTTTTTT. Translating gives CASKKELEGKLFF.

This rearrangement joins TRBV10-1 to TRBJ2-2, with 8 positions matching TRBD1. V shed 7 bases and J 5 bases; nucleotides not matched to a gene: 6. This CDR3 has 14 amino acids. Germline CDR1 is WNHNN and CDR2 is SYGVQD (reference sequence). The CDR3 region is CASNSGGGTGELFF. For the CDR3, the DNA is TGCGCCAGCAATTCAGGGGGCGGTACCGGGGAGCTGTTTTTT.

V usage is TRBV15 and J usage is TRBJ2-3, with D possibly matching TRBD2 (7 bases). The length of the CDR3 is 14 residues. Trimming removed 4 bases at V and 3 bases at J, with 11 bases between. Germline lookup yields CDR1 LNHNV and CDR2 YYDKDF (reference sequence). CDR3 in amino acids: CATSTGGGTDTQYF. The CDR3, as DNA: TGTGCCACCAGCACGGGGGGCGGAACAGATACGCAGTATTTT.

The rearrangement joins TRBV18 to TRBJ1-5; no firm D call. The CDR3 contains 16 residues. Germline CDR1 is KGHSH and CDR2 is LQKENI. Trimming stripped 0 bases from V and 0 bases from J, with 9 bases between. The CDR3 loop reads CASSPPGGNSNQPQHF. The CDR3 DNA sequence: TGTGCCAGCTCACCACCGGGAGGGAATAGCAATCAGCCCCAGCATTTT. The variable domain in full, completed from reference TRBV18 and TRBJ1-5, reads NAGVMQNPRHLVRRRGQEARLRCSPMKGHSHVYWYRQLPEEGLKFMVYLQKENIIDESGMPKERFSAEFPKEGPSILRIQQVVRGDSAAYFCASSPPGGNSNQPQHFGDGTRLSIL.

This rearrangement joins TRBV4-1 to TRBJ2-7; D is unclear. This CDR3 has 15 residues. Trimming pared 4 bases from V and 7 bases from J, leaving 20 bases between. Germline values: CDR1 MGHRA, CDR2 YSYEKL. CDR3 region: CASSRIMSQAWEQYF. CDR3 coding DNA: TGCGCCAGCAGCCGCATAATGTCCCAGGCATGGGAGCAGTACTTC.

The chain recombines TRBV7-9 with TRBJ1-6; TRBD1 matches at 7 bases. J gave up 6 bases and V 0 bases, and 5 bases lay outside the gene matches. Germline loops: CDR1 SEHNR, CDR2 FQNEAQ (reference sequence). The CDR3 sequence is 16 residues long. CDR3 sequence reads: CASSLAGTDFNSPLHF. The CDR3 DNA follows: TGTGCCAGCAGCTTAGCGGGGACAGATTTTAATTCACCCCTCCACTTT.

V is TRBV29-1 and J is TRBJ2-5; possibly TRBD2 for D (6 bases). The germline CDR1 and CDR2 sequences are SQVTM and ANQGSEA. The CDR3 runs 12 residues. Trimming removed 8 bases at V and 0 bases at J, with 10 bases between. The CDR3 here is CSSWTNQETQYF. DNA for the CDR3: TGCAGCTCATGGACTAACCAAGAGACCCAGTACTTC. Full variable domain (missing parts from reference TRBV29-1 and TRBJ2-5): SAVISQKPSRDICQRGTSLTIQCQVDSQVTMMFWYRQQPGQSLTLIATANQGSEATYESGFVIDKFPISRPNLTFSTLTVSNMSPEDSSIYLCSSWTNQETQYFGPGTRLLVL.

The chain couples TRBV27 to TRBJ1-2; D is unclear. The CDR3 has 12 residues. From germline, CDR1 is MNHEY and CDR2 SMNVEV (reference sequence). The V end lost 8 bases, the J end lost 0 bases, and 7 bases lay between the germline ends. This CDR3 is CASRRPNYGYTF. The CDR3 DNA reads TGTGCCAGCCGGAGGCCTAACTATGGCTACACCTTC.

This sequence joins TRBV9 and TRBJ2-1; D may correspond to TRBD1 or TRBD2 (5 bases each). V gave up 4 bases and J gave up 9 bases, with 14 bases separating them. The germline CDR1 and CDR2 sequences are SGDLS and YYNGEE. The CDR3 has 13 amino acids. CDR3 loop: CASSPETAAEQFF. In DNA form, the CDR3 reads TGTGCCAGCAGCCCCGAGACAGCGGCTGAGCAGTTCTTC.

The V and J genes are TRBV7-3 and TRBJ1-1; D is unclear. Per germline, CDR1 SGHTA and CDR2 FQGTGA. V was cut by 5 bases and J by 1 base, with 14 bases left in between. This CDR3 is 15 amino acids long. CDR3 bases: TGTGCCAGCAGCCCAGGTGGGTTAGGGAACACTGAAGCTTTCTTT. Translation gives CASSPGGLGNTEAFF.

V and J are TRBV5-8 and TRBJ2-7, with D maybe TRBD2 (6 bases). The germline CDR1 and CDR2 sequences are SGHTS and YDEGEE. V gave up 3 bases and J gave up 5 bases, with 15 bases separating them. The CDR3 loop spans 14 amino acids. CDR3 sequence: CASSWGWGRNEQYF. CDR3 coding DNA: TGTGCCAGCAGCTGGGGGTGGGGGAGGAACGAGCAGTACTTC.

The chain employs TRBV4-2 and TRBJ1-1, with D perhaps TRBD1 (5 bases). The CDR3 has 16 amino acids. V lost 3 bases and J 1 base, leaving 15 bases between the germline ends. Germline lookup yields CDR1 LGHNA and CDR2 YNFKEQ. The CDR3 protein is CASSQGGSSENTEAFF. The CDR3 DNA is TGTGCCAGCAGCCAGGGGGGGTCCAGCGAGAACACTGAAGCTTTCTTT.

The rearrangement uses TRBV3-1 (or the pseudogene TRBV3-2) and TRBJ2-7; TRBD1 matches 9 bases. Germline V CDR1 and CDR2: LGHDT, YNNKEL (reference sequence). V trimming: 3 bases; J trimming: 0 bases; junction bases outside the gene matches: 9. This CDR3 comprises 17 residues. In DNA, the CDR3 is TGTGCCAGCAGCCATGCCCTACAGGGGGCGTTCTCCTACGAGCAGTACTTC. Encoded protein: CASSHALQGAFSYEQYF.

The chain combines TRBV27 with TRBJ1-6; D is unresolved. Germline values: CDR1 MNHEY, CDR2 SMNVEV (reference sequence). V shed 7 bases and J shed 6 bases, with 13 bases lying between them. The CDR3 loop spans 14 amino acids. The CDR3 sequence is CASNSLRVNSPLHF. The DNA of the CDR3 is TGTGCCAGCAACTCCTTAAGGGTTAATTCACCCCTCCACTTT.